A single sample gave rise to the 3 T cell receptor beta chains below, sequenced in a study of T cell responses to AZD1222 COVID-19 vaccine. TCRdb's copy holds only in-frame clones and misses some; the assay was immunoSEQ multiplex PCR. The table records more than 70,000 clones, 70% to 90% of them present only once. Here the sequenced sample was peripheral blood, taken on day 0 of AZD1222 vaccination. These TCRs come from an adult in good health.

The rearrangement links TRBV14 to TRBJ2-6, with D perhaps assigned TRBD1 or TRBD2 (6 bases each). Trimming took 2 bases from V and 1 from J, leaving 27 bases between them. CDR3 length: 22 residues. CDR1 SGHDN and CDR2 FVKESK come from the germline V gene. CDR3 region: CASSQFRGAQGARFSGANVLTF. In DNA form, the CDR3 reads TGTGCCAGCAGCCAATTTAGGGGGGCACAGGGCGCCCGATTTTCTGGGGCCAACGTCCTGACTTTC.

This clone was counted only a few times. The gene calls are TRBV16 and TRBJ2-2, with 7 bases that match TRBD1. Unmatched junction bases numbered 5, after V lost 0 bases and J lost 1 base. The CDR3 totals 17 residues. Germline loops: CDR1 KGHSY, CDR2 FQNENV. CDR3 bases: TGTGCCAGCAGCCAATCTCAAGGACAGGTGAACACCGGGGAGCTGTTTTTT. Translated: CASSQSQGQVNTGELFF.

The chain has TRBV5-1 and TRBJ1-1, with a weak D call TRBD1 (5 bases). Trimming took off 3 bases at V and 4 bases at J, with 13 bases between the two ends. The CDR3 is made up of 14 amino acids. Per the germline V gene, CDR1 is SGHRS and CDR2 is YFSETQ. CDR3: CASSYGTLRTEAFF. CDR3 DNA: TGCGCCAGCAGCTATGGGACGCTACGCACTGAAGCTTTCTTT. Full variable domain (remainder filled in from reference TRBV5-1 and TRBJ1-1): KAGVTQTPRYLIKTRGQQVTLSCSPISGHRSVSWYQQTPGQGLQFLFEYFSETQRNKGNFPGRFSGRQFSNSRSEMNVSTLELGDSALYLCASSYGTLRTEAFFGQGTRLTVV.